These T cell receptor beta chains were read from a single sample in a study of shared clonotypes between healthy human individuals. Sequencing used immunoSEQ multiplex PCR; TCRdb keeps in-frame clones, though not all of them. This table has around 560,000 clones, about 95% appearing once. The sequencing sample was made of naive CD8+ T cells sorted from blood. These TCRs come from a woman aged 30 to 39 in good health. The CDR3 runs from the conserved cysteine through the conserved F or W. D genes are given only for firm matches.

d_call,v_call,j_call,cdr3_nt,cdr3_aa
NA,TRBV27,TRBJ1-4,TGTGCCAGCAGTCCCCGGGGGAATGACGAGGAAAAACTGTTTTTT,CASSPRGNDEEKLFF
TRBD2,TRBV28,TRBJ2-3,TGTGCCAGCAGTTTACCATGGGAGCGGGAGAGTTCCCACACAGATACGCAGTATTTT,CASSLPWERESSHTDTQYF
NA,TRBV5-1,TRBJ2-5,TGCGCCAGCAGCTTGGACATAAGGGAGACCCAGTACTTC,CASSLDIRETQYF
TRBD1,TRBV7-9,TRBJ2-2,TGTGCCAGCAGCGACCCCGGACAGGGAAGGACCGGGGAGCTGTTTTTT,CASSDPGQGRTGELFF
NA,TRBV2,TRBJ1-1,TGTGCCAGCAGCACCAGGGTAAACACTGAAGCTTTCTTT,CASSTRVNTEAFF
TRBD2,TRBV11-2,TRBJ2-3,TGTGCCAGCAGCATGGGGGGACTAGGGATCACAGATACGCAGTATTTT,CASSMGGLGITDTQYF
NA,TRBV13,TRBJ2-7,TGTGCCAGCAGCTTAGAAGGGAGGACGGCCTACGAGCAGTACTTC,CASSLEGRTAYEQYF
NA,TRBV20-1,TRBJ1-1,TGCAGTGCTTGGCGGTTCACTGAAGCTTTCTTT,CSAWRFTEAFF
NA,TRBV7-9,TRBJ2-2,TGTGCCAGCAGCTCCGGGATCATCTTCTCCGGGGAGCTGTTTTTT,CASSSGIIFSGELFF
NA,TRBV11-2,TRBJ2-1,TGTGCCAGCAGCGGGGAAAAGCAGTTCTTC,CASSGEKQFF
NA,TRBV9,TRBJ1-3,TGTGCCAGCAGCCCGAGCCTTAACGGAGACTCTGGAAACACCATATATTTT,CASSPSLNGDSGNTIYF
NA,TRBV7-3,TRBJ2-1,TGTGCCAGCAGCTACCTCGGCGGAGTCTACAATGAGCAGTTCTTC,CASSYLGGVYNEQFF
TRBD1,TRBV13,TRBJ2-7,TGTGCCAGCAGCCCGGACAGGGACTACGAGCAGTACTTC,CASSPDRDYEQYF
NA,TRBV7-9,TRBJ1-5,TGTGCCAGCAGCCCCGATGGAGATTATAGCAATCAGCCCCAGCATTTT,CASSPDGDYSNQPQHF
NA,TRBV2,TRBJ2-3,TGTGCCAGCAGAGAGTCCGGGGTGGCGGTAAGCACAGATACGCAGTATTTT,CASRESGVAVSTDTQYF
NA,TRBV5-1,TRBJ2-3,TGCGCCAGCAAGACAGGTTTTGACACAGATACGCAGTATTTT,CASKTGFDTDTQYF
TRBD2,TRBV27,TRBJ2-7,TGTGCCAGCAGTTTATCGGCGGGAGCCTACGAGCAGTACTTC,CASSLSAGAYEQYF
NA,TRBV16,TRBJ1-5,TGTGCCAGCAGCCAAACAGACGGTAGCAATCAGCCCCAGCATTTT,CASSQTDGSNQPQHF